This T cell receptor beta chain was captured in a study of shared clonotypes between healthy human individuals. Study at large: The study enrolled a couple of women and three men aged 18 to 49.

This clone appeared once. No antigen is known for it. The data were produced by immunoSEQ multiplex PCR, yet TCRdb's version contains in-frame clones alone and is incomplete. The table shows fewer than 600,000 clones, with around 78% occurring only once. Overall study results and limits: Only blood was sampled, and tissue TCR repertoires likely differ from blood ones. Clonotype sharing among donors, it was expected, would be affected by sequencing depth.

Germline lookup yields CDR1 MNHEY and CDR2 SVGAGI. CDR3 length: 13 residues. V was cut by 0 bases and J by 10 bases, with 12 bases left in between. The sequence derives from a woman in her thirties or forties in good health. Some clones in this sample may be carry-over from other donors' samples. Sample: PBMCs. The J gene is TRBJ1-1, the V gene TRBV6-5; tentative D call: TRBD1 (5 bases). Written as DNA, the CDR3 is TGTGCCAGCAGTTACTCGGAAAGGGGATCAGCTTTCTTT. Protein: CASSYSERGSAFF.